This entry describes one T cell receptor (beta chain). Its antigen is unknown. Base quality data are lacking; no much larger clone is found one base away. The data derive from a study of T cell repertoires in cytomegalovirus infection (dated by TCRdb to about 2019). Turning to the overall study: The peptide stimulations were aimed at well-studied HLA-B-restricted epitopes as well as recently identified HLA-C-restricted CMV epitopes, whose presentation resists viral immunomodulation. Donor HLA type was relevant to the analysis, as public TCR beta signatures indicated carriage of CMV infection together with the matching HLA type.

Reading the label with the study, this specimen's treatment or condition is: in vitro stimulation with specific CMV peptide epitopes to enrich CMV-specific T cells. Summary of the overall study and its limitations: The ex vivo response was dominated by HLA-C-restricted CMV-specific TCR beta clonotypes, which also provided the single most frequent clonotype in two of eight donors. Carriers of CMV infection plus the relevant HLA type were discriminated by the cumulative frequency of public TCR beta family members in the study cohort and in an independent roughly 340-donor cohort.

The germline V gene sets CDR1 to SGHDN and CDR2 to FVKESK. V lost 4 bases and J lost 1 base, and the count of bases not matched to a germline gene is 13. Measured from the cysteine to the phenylalanine, the CDR3 is 18 residues long. CDR3 DNA is the only sequence kept; it has 54 bases, read in frame from the first base. Instrument on record: Illumina HiSeq 1500. TCRdb itself trimmed the public reads at Q25 with fastp, ran MiXCR and retained productive beta chains. Each entry merges the rows of one CDR3 protein and shows their most common DNA and genes. Counted in this sample were some 560,000 distinct CDR3 sequences; just under 40% of them appeared once. The ten most abundant clones make up 48% of the sample.

This material consisted of cultured PBMCs, taken from culture after CMV antigen stimulation. The sequence came from a human donor in good health (CMV status not recorded). Some clones in this sample may be carry-over from other donors' samples. The chain is assembled from TRBV14 and TRBJ2-1; 7 bases in the junction line up with TRBD2. The DNA reads as follows: TGTGCCAGCAGCCTACCTATCCTGGGGCGGGGGTCCTACAATGAGCAGTTCTTC. It encodes CASSLPILGRGSYNEQFF.